The subject of this entry is one TCR beta chain. The entry originates in a study of blood T cell repertoires in COVID-19. Individuals drawn from about two dozen US areas were about 18 to 89 years old. Donors in Cohort 3 counted as recovered after two negative PCRs, clearance, or symptom resolution. This CDR3 region has 15 residues. Deletions cut 0 bases from V and 7 bases from J, with 15 bases between. Germline-derived CDR1 and CDR2 are SGHDN and FVKESK. TCRdb's copy holds only in-frame clones and misses some; the assay was immunoSEQ multiplex PCR. The data show about 250,000 clones, with over 75% seen just once and 1.5% to 2% held by the top ten.

The specimen was PBMCs or T cells enriched from blood (not recorded which). This sequence was found in a man in his forties or fifties who had recovered from COVID-19. The J gene is TRBJ1-2, the V gene TRBV14; weak D call: TRBD1 (5 bases). DNA for the CDR3: TGTGCCAGCAGCCAAGAGCCAACAGGAGTAGTTGGCTACACCTTC. Translation gives CASSQEPTGVVGYTF. Looking up the rest from reference TRBV14 and TRBJ1-2 gives the full variable domain: EAGVTQFPSHSVIEKGQTVTLRCDPISGHDNLYWYRRVMGKEIKFLLHFVKESKQDESGMPNNRFLAERTGGTYSTLKVQPAELEDSGVYFCASSQEPTGVVGYTFGSGTRLTVV.